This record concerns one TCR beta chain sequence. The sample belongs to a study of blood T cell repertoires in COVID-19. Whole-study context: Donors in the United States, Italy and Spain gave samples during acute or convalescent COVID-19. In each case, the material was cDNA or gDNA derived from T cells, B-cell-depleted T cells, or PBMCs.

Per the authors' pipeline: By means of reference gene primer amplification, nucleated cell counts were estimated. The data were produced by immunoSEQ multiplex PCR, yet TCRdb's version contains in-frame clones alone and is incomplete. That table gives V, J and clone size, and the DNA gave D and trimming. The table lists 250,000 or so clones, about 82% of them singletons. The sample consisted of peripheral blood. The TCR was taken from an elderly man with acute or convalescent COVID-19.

The CDR3 nucleotides read TGTGCCAGCGCAGATTACAATGAGCAGTTCTTC. It translates to CASADYNEQFF. J is TRBJ2-1 and V is TRBV18; the D is unclear. CDR1 KGHSH and CDR2 LQKENI come from the germline V gene. V lost 8 bases and J lost 4, with 6 bases in between. The CDR3 consists of 11 residues.